This passage covers 25 T cell receptor beta chains from one sample sequenced in a study of breast tumors, draining lymph nodes, adjacent tissues. Each CDR3 protein gets one entry after TCRdb re-called the multiplex PCR reads with MiXCR. In the table there are about 200,000 distinct CDR3 sequences, roughly 31% of which are singletons. Breast cancer patients provided tissue from their axillary draining lymph nodes. Specimen: axillary lymph node tissue. The receptors here all came from a female donor with breast cancer. Some clones in this sample may be carry-over from other donors' samples.

This clonotype was detected once. This sequence joins TRBV2 and TRBJ2-3, with D perhaps TRBD2 (6 bases). This CDR3 region has 13 residues. V dropped 6 bases and J dropped 2 bases, with 9 bases sitting between them. Germline V CDR1 and CDR2: SNHLY, FYNNEI. The CDR3 nucleotides are TGTGCCAGCAGAGCTAGCGACACAGATACGCAGTATTTT. Translated: CASRASDTDTQYF.

This clonotype has a count of ten or more. This chain connects TRBV10-3 to TRBJ1-5; 7 nucleotides agree with TRBD1. The CDR3 spans 15 residues. V lost 9 bases and J lost 2; bases outside the gene matches: 10. Germline V gene lookup returns CDR1 ENHRY and CDR2 SYGVKD. CDR3 bases: TGTGCCATAGCAGGGGGTGGTATCGGCAATCAGCCCCAGCATTTT. Translating gives CAIAGGGIGNQPQHF.

V usage is TRBV18 and J usage is TRBJ2-3, with D tentatively TRBD1 or TRBD2 (5 bases each). The germline V and J ends were trimmed by 3 bases and 5 bases, with 18 bases remaining between them. The CDR3 consists of 16 residues. The V gene's germline CDR1 is KGHSH and CDR2 LQKENI. The CDR3 loop is CASSPVAPTGGDTQYF. The CDR3 DNA sequence: TGTGCCAGCTCACCCGTGGCTCCTACTGGGGGAGATACGCAGTATTTT.

This clonotype was seen a handful of times. The V call is TRBV6-2 or TRBV6-3, the J call TRBJ2-1; 9 bases are a match to TRBD2. V shed 2 bases, J shed 3 bases, and the junction held 2 bases outside the gene matches. In germline, CDR1 is MNHEY, CDR2 SVGEGT. The CDR3 is 15 amino acids. This CDR3 is CASSYHSGGYNEQFF. CDR3 coding DNA: TGTGCCAGCAGTTACCATAGCGGGGGCTACAATGAGCAGTTCTTC.

This clonotype came up many times. The J gene is TRBJ1-2, the V gene TRBV7-9; tentative D call: TRBD1 (5 bases). Germline loops: CDR1 SEHNR, CDR2 FQNEAQ (reference sequence). CDR3 length: 15 amino acids. V dropped 0 bases and J dropped 5 bases, with 13 bases sitting between them. Here the CDR3 DNA reads TGTGCCAGCAGCTTAGCGTCCGGGACCGAGTATGGCTACACCTTC. Its protein is CASSLASGTEYGYTF.

Comments on this clonotype: Because it lacks the conserved phenylalanine or tryptophan at the end, this CDR3 is likely a read error. The V call is TRBV20-1, the J call TRBJ1-1; D is unclear. The ends were cut back, 8 bases at V and 1 base at J, with 8 bases in the middle. This CDR3 is 11 amino acids long. Germline values: CDR1 DFQATT, CDR2 SNEGSKA (reference sequence). The CDR3 DNA follows: TGCAGTTTTCCATCGAACACTGAAGCTTTCGTT. Amino acid sequence: CSFPSNTEAFV.

The table lists this clonotype with many counts. The chain has TRBV19 and TRBJ2-3; D unclear. The CDR3 runs to 19 residues. Trimming removed 4 bases from V and 0 bases from J, with 23 bases in between. Germline CDR1 is LNHDA and CDR2 is SQIVND (reference sequence). CDR3: CASSKHFLTGTISTDTQYF. CDR3 in DNA: TGTGCCAGTAGTAAACACTTCCTCACTGGTACGATTAGCACAGATACGCAGTATTTT.

This clonotype was observed at least ten times. The CDR3 region has the DNA TGCAGTGCTAGAGCGGTTGGACAGGGGACCTACGAGCAGTACTTC. This sequence encodes CSARAVGQGTYEQYF. V is TRBV20-1 and J is TRBJ2-7; TRBD1 aligns across 9 bases. The junction had 6 bases not matched to a gene; V was cut back by 1 base and J by 2 bases. Germline-derived CDR1 and CDR2 are DFQATT and SNEGSKA (reference sequence). This CDR3 spans 15 amino acids.

This clonotype showed up many times. V gene TRBV19 combines with J gene TRBJ2-7; 7 bases line up with TRBD1. Losses at the gene ends were 5 bases for V and 1 base for J; bases not matched to a gene: 14. Germline CDR1 and CDR2: LNHDA and SQIVND (reference sequence). The CDR3 runs to 17 residues. The CDR3 DNA reads as TGTGCCAGTAGTTTCTCCTCGACAGGGACGATTTCCTACGAGCAGTACTTC. Translating it yields CASSFSSTGTISYEQYF.

J is TRBJ2-7 and V is TRBV5-6; tentatively, D is TRBD2 (5 bases). The V end lost 0 bases, the J end lost 4 bases, and 8 bases lay between the germline ends. CDR3 length: 13 amino acids. Germline V CDR1 and CDR2: SGHDT, YYEEEE. DNA for the CDR3: TGTGCCAGCAGCTTGGAGAGGGCGTACGAGCAGTACTTC. As protein: CASSLERAYEQYF.

This clonotype was counted many times. The rearrangement joins TRBV7-9 to TRBJ2-7; D is tentatively TRBD1 or TRBD2 (6 bases each). V lost 4 bases, J lost 0 bases, and 10 bases lay in between. CDR1 SEHNR and CDR2 FQNEAQ come from the germline V gene (reference sequence). CDR3 size: 14 residues. CDR3: CASSSQGGSYEQYF. The CDR3 DNA reads as TGTGCCAGCAGCTCACAGGGAGGCTCCTACGAGCAGTACTTC.

This chain uses TRBV29-1 with TRBJ2-3, with 14 bases matching TRBD2. With V trimmed by 6 bases and J by 10 bases, 6 bases remained unmatched. The germline V gene has CDR1 SQVTM and CDR2 ANQGSEA. The CDR3 contains 13 residues. CDR3 amino acids: CSVGGLAGVAQYF. CDR3 DNA sequence: TGCAGCGTAGGGGGACTAGCGGGGGTCGCGCAGTATTTT.

There are many counts of this clonotype. The chain is built from TRBV10-3 and TRBJ1-2; possibly TRBD1 for D (5 bases). Trimming shortened V by 2 bases and J by 4 bases, and 17 bases separated the two germline ends. CDR3 size: 16 residues. Germline V lookup: CDR1 ENHRY, CDR2 SYGVKD. The CDR3 spells CAISEATANSRYGYTF. CDR3 coding DNA: TGTGCCATCAGTGAGGCGACAGCGAATTCCCGCTATGGCTACACCTTC.

This clonotype was counted many times. The chain employs TRBV6-5 and TRBJ2-3; 7 bases are shared with TRBD1. The junction had 5 bases not matched to a gene; V was cut back by 2 bases and J by 0 bases. The CDR3 runs 16 residues. CDR1 and CDR2 from the germline V gene are MNHEY and SVGAGI. This CDR3 is CASSYEGRGSTDTQYF. Written as DNA, the CDR3 is TGTGCCAGCAGTTACGAGGGCAGGGGGAGCACAGATACGCAGTATTTT.

This clonotype was seen many times. The genes are TRBV6-2 or TRBV6-3 and TRBJ2-1; the match to TRBD2 covers 12 bases. V was pared by 7 bases and J by 0 bases, with 1 base of the junction left unmatched. The CDR3 spans 15 residues. Per germline, CDR1 MNHEY and CDR2 SVGEGT. CDR3 DNA: TGTGCCAGCAAACTAGCGGGAGGCTCCTACAATGAGCAGTTCTTC. Amino acids: CASKLAGGSYNEQFF.

This clonotype was detected a few times. Just one base apart from a much larger clone, this may be a read error. This rearrangement joins TRBV9 to TRBJ1-2, with a tentative D call TRBD1 (6 bases). The germline gives CDR1 SGDLS, CDR2 YYNGEE. This CDR3 has 15 residues. This CDR3 is CASSHAWGRVGGSTF. In DNA form, the CDR3 reads TGTGCCAGCAGCCACGCCTGGGGGCGAGTTGGTGGCTCCACCTTC.

With respect to this clonotype: This may be a read error, as it is one base from a much larger clone. The chain joins TRBV6-1 to TRBJ1-4; 9 bases are a match to TRBD1. The germline V gene has CDR1 MNHNS and CDR2 SASEGT. CDR3 length: 15 amino acids. The CDR3 protein is CASSGADRGGEKLSF. In DNA form, the CDR3 reads TGTGCCAGCAGCGGGGCAGACAGGGGGGGTGAAAAACTGTCTTTT.

This clonotype was picked up many times. This chain connects TRBV19 to TRBJ2-3, with TRBD1 as a possible D gene (6 bases). Trimming left V 3 bases short and J 4 bases short, with 14 bases between. The CDR3 extends over 15 amino acids. Germline CDR1 and CDR2: LNHDA and SQIVND (reference sequence). The CDR3 loop reads CASSMGSPGADTQYF. Here the CDR3 DNA reads TGTGCCAGTAGTATGGGTTCTCCAGGGGCAGATACGCAGTATTTT.

This clonotype was picked up many times. J is TRBJ2-3 and V is TRBV5-8, with TRBD1 matching 7 bases. V shed 0 bases, J shed 3 bases, and the junction held 4 bases outside the gene matches. Germline V gives CDR1 SGHTS, CDR2 YDEGEE. CDR3 length equals 15 residues. In DNA, the CDR3 is TGTGCCAGCAGCTTGGCCGGGACAGTGACAGATACGCAGTATTTT. It codes for CASSLAGTVTDTQYF.

This clonotype has a single count. This sequence may be a read error, since a much larger clone differs from it by one base. The chain recombines TRBV2 with TRBJ1-2; maybe TRBD1 (5 bases). Trimming stripped 5 bases from V and 8 bases from J, with 15 bases between. Germline V gives CDR1 SNHLY, CDR2 FYNNEI. This CDR3 comprises 13 residues. The chain's CDR3 is CASSPRSRGGYTF. CDR3 in DNA: TGTGCCAGCAGTCCCCGGTCCCGGGGCGGCTACACCTTC.

This clonotype was observed once. This sequence joins TRBV2 and TRBJ2-1; 10 positions agree with TRBD2. The junction had 13 bases not matched to a gene; V was cut back by 7 bases and J by 7 bases. Germline V gene sequence: CDR1 SNHLY, CDR2 FYNNEI. The CDR3 covers 16 residues. CDR3 DNA: TGTGCCAGCATGGCTGGGCTAGCGGGGGTCAGGAATGAGCAGTTCTTC. As protein: CASMAGLAGVRNEQFF.

Comment on this clonotype: This may be a read error: a much more frequent sequence differs by one nucleotide. The V and J genes are TRBV6-6 and TRBJ1-2; TRBD1 aligns across 8 bases. This CDR3 spans 15 amino acids. The germline V gene encodes CDR1 MNHNY and CDR2 SVGAGI (reference sequence). V dropped 7 bases and J dropped 1; count of bases not matched to a gene: 8. The CDR3 loop is CASIIDRGFNYGYTF. The DNA for the CDR3 is TGTGCCAGCATAATCGACAGGGGCTTTAACTATGGCTACACCTTC.

This clonotype was found many times. The J gene is TRBJ2-7, the V gene TRBV18, with TRBD1 as a possible D gene (6 bases). The CDR3 is made up of 14 amino acids. Per germline, CDR1 KGHSH and CDR2 LQKENI. Trimming stripped 8 bases from V and 5 bases from J, with 19 bases between. In nucleotides, the CDR3 is TGTGCCAGCACCCTCCTAACAGGGAACCACGAGCAGTACTTC. It yields the protein CASTLLTGNHEQYF.

This clonotype was picked up many times. As DNA, the CDR3 is TGTGCCAGCAGTTCGTATAGCGGGGGGGCTGATACGCAGTATTTT. It specifies CASSSYSGGADTQYF. V usage is TRBV12-3 or TRBV12-4 and J usage is TRBJ2-3, with 11 bases aligning to TRBD2. CDR3 length: 15 amino acids. Trimming at V came to 4 bases and at J to 6 bases, leaving 6 bases not matched to a gene.

The CDR3 bases are TGTGCCAGTAGTATAGGACGACTAGCGGGAGAGATGAATGAGCAGTTCTTC. Protein sequence: CASSIGRLAGEMNEQFF. The V call is TRBV19, the J call TRBJ2-1; TRBD2 agrees at 12 bases. Trimming cost V 1 base and J 7 bases; bases outside gene matches: 8. CDR1 and CDR2 from the germline V gene are LNHDA and SQIVND (reference sequence). The CDR3 sequence is 17 residues long.